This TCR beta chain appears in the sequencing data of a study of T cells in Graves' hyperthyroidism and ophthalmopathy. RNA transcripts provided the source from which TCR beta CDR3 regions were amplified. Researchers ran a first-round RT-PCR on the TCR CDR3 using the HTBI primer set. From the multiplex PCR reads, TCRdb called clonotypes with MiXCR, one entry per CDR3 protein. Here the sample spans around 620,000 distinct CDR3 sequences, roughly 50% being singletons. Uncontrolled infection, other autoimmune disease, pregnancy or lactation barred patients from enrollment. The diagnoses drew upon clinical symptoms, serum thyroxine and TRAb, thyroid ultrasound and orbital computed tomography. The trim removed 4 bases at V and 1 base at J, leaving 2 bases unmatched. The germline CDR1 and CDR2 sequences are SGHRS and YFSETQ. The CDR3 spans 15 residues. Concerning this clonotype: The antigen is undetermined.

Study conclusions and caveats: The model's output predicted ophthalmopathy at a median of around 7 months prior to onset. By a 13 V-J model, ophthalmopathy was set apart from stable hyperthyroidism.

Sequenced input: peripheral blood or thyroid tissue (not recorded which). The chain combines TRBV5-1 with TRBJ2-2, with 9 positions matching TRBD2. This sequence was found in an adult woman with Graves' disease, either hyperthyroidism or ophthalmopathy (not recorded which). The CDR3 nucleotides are TGCGCCAGCAGCGATAGCGGGGGGAACACCGGGGAGCTGTTTTTT. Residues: CASSDSGGNTGELFF.